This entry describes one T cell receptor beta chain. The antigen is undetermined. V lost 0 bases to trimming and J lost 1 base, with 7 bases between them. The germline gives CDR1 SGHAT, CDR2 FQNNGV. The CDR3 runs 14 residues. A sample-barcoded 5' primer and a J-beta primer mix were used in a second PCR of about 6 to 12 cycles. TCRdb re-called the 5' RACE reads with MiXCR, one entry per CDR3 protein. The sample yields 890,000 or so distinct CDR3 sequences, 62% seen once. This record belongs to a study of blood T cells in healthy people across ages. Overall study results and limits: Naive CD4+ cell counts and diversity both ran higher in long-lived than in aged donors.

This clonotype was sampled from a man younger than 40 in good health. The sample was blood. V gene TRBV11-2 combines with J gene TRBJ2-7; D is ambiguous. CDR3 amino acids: CASSLDARSYEQYF. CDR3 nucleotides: TGTGCCAGCAGCTTAGACGCCCGATCCTACGAGCAGTACTTC. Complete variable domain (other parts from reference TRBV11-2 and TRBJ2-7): EAGVAQSPRYKIIEKRQSVAFWCNPISGHATLYWYQQILGQGPKLLIQFQNNGVVDDSQLPKDRFSAERLKGVDSTLKIQPAKLEDSAVYLCASSLDARSYEQYFGPGTRLTVT.